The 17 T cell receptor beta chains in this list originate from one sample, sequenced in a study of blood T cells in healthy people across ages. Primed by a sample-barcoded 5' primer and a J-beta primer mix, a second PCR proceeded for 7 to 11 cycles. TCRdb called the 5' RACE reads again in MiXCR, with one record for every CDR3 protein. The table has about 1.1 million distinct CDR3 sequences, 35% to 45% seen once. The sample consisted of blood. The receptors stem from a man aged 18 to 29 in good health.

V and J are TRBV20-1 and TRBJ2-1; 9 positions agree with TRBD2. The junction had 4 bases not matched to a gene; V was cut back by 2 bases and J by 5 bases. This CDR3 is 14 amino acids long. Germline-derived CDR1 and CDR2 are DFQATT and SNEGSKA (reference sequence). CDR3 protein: CSARSSGADNEQFF. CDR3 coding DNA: TGCAGTGCTAGATCTAGCGGGGCGGACAATGAGCAGTTCTTC.

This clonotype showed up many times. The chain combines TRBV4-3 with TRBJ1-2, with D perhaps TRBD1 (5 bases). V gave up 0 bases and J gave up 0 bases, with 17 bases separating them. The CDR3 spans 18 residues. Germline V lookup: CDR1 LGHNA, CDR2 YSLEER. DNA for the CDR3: TGCGCCAGCAGCCAAGATGTTGGGACGTCCGTTTCTAACTATGGCTACACCTTC. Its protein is CASSQDVGTSVSNYGYTF.

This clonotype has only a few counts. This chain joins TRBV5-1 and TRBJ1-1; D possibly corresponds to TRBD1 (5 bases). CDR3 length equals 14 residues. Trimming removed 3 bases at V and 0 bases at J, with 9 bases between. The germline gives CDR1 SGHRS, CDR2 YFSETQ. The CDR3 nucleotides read TGCGCCAGCAGCTCGGACATAGTGAACACTGAAGCTTTCTTT. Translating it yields CASSSDIVNTEAFF.

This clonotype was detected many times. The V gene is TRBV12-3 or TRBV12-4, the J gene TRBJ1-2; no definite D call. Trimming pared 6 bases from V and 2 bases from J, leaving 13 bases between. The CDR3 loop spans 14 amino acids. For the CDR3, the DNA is TGTGCCAGCAGCTTGACGGGATCCAACTATGGCTACACCTTC. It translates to CASSLTGSNYGYTF.

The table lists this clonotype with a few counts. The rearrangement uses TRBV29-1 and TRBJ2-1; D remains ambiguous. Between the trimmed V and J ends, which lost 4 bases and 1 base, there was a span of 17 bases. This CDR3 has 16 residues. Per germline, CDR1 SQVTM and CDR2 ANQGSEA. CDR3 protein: CSVVLRSERSYNEQFF. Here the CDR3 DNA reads TGCAGCGTTGTCTTACGTTCGGAGAGATCCTACAATGAGCAGTTCTTC.

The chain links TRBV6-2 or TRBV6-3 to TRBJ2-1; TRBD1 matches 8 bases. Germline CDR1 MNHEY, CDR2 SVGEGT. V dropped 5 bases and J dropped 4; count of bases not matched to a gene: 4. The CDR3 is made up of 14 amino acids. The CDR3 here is CASSKGQEYNEQFF. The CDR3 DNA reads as TGTGCCAGCAGTAAGGGACAGGAATACAATGAGCAGTTCTTC.

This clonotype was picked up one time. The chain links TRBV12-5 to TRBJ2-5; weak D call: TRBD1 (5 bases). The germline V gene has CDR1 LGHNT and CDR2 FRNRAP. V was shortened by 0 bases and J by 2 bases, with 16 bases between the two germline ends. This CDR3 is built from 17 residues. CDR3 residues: CASGLVSKRDSQETQYF. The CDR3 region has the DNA TGTGCTAGTGGTTTGGTATCAAAACGAGACAGTCAAGAGACCCAGTACTTC.

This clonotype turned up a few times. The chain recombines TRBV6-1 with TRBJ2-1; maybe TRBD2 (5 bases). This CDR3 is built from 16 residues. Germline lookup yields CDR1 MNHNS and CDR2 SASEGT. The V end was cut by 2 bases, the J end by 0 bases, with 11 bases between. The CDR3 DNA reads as TGTGCCAGCAGTGAAAACCCCGGGGACTCCTACAATGAGCAGTTCTTC. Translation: CASSENPGDSYNEQFF.

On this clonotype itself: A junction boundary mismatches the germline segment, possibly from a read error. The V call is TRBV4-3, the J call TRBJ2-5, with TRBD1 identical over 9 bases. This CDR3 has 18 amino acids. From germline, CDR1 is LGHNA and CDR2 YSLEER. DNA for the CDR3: TGCGGCAGCAGTCTATTCCGGGACAGGGACAACTTTCAAGAGACCCAGTACTTC. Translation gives CGSSLFRDRDNFQETQYF.

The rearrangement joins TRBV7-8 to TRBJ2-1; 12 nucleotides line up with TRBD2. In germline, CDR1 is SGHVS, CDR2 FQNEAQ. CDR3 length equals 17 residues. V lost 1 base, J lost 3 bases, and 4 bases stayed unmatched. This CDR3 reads CASSLGLAGGFYNEQFF. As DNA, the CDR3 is TGTGCCAGCAGCTTAGGTCTAGCGGGGGGGTTCTACAATGAGCAGTTCTTC.

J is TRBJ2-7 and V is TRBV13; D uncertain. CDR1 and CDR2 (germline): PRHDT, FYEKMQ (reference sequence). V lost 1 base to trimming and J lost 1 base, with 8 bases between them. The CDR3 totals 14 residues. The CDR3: CASSLEARSYEQYF. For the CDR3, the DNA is TGTGCCAGCAGCTTAGAAGCAAGATCCTACGAGCAGTACTTC.

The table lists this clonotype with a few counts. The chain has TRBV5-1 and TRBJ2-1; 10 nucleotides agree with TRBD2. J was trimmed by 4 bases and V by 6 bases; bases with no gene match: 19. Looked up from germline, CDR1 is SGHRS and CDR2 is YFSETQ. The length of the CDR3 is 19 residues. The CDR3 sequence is CASKFGLAGASALYNEQFF. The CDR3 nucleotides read TGCGCCAGCAAGTTCGGTCTAGCGGGGGCCTCCGCCCTATACAATGAGCAGTTCTTC.

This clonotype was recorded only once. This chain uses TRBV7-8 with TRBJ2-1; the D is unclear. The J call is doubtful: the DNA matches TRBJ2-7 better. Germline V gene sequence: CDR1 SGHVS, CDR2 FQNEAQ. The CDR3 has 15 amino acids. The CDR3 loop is CASSLLTNPLYEQYF. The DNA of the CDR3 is TGTGCCAGCAGCTTACTCACAAATCCCCTCTACGAGCAGTACTTC.

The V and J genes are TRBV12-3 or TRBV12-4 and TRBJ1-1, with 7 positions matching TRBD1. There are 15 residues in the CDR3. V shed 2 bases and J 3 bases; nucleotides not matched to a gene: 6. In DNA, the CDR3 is TGTGCCAGCAGTTTATCCGGCAGGGGGTACACTGAAGCTTTCTTT. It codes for CASSLSGRGYTEAFF.

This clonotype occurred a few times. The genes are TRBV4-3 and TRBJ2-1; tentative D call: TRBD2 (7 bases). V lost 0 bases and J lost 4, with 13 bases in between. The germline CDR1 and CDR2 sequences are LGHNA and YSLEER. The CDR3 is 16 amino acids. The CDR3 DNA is TGCGCCAGCAGCCAAGAATGGGAGGGGGTTTACAATGAGCAGTTCTTC. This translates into CASSQEWEGVYNEQFF.

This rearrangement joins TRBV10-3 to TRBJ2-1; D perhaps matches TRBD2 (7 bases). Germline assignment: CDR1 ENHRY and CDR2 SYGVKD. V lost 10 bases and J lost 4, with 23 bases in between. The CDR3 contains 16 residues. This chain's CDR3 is CATGFEGGDMYNEQFF. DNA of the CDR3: TGTGCCACGGGCTTCGAGGGGGGGGATATGTACAATGAGCAGTTCTTC.

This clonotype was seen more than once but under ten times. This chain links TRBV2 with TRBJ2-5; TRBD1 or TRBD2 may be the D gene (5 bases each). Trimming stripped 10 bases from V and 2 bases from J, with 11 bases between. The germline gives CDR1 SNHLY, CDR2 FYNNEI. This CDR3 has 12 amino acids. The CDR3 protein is CAILWGQETQYF. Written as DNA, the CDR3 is TGTGCCATCCTCTGGGGGCAAGAGACCCAGTACTTC. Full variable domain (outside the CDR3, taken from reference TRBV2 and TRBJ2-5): EPEVTQTPSHQVTQMGQEVILRCVPISNHLYFYWYRQILGQKVEFLVSFYNNEISEKSEIFDDQFSVERPDGSNFTLKIRSTKLEDSAMYFCAILWGQETQYFGPGTRLLVL.